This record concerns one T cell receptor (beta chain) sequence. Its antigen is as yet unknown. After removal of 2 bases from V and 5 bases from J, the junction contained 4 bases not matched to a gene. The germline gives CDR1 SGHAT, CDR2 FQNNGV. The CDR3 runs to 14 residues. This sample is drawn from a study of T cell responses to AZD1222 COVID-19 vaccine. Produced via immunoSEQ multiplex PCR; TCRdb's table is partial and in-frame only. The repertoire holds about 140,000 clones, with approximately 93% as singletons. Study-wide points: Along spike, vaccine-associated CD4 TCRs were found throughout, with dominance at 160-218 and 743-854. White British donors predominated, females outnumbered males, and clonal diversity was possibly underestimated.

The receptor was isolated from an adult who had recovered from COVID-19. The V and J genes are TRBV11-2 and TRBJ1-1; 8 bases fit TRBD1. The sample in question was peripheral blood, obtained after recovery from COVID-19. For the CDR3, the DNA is TGTGCCAGCAGCTTACAGGGGGCAGGGACTGAAGCTTTCTTT. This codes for CASSLQGAGTEAFF.